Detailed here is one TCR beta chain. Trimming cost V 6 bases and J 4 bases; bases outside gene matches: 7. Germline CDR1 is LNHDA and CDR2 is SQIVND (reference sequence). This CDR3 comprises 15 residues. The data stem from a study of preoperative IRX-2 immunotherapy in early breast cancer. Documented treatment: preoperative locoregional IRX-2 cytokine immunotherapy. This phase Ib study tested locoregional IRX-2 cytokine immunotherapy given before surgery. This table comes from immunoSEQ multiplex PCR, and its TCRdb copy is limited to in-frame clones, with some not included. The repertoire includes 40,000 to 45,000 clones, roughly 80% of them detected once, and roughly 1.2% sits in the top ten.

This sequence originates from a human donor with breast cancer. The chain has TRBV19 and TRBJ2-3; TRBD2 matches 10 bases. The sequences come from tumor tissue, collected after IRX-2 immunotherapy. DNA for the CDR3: TGTGCCAGTAGCCAAGCGGGAGGGTTTTCAGATACGCAGTATTTT. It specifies CASSQAGGFSDTQYF.